The 25 T cell receptor beta chains below were found in one sample sequenced in a study of T cells in localized non-small cell lung cancer. Here immunoSEQ multiplex PCR was the method, and the copy in TCRdb shows in-frame clones only, minus some. Here the sample spans about 2,000 clones, roughly 25% being singletons. Specimen: normal lung tissue next to the tumor, collected before any cancer treatment. These receptors all come from a female donor older than 55 with stage III squamous cell lung carcinoma.

CDR3 sequence: CAWIQGVASGNTIYF. For the CDR3, the DNA is TGTGCCTGGATACAGGGGGTTGCCTCTGGAAACACCATATATTTT. The J gene is TRBJ1-3, the V gene TRBV30; 8 bases match TRBD1. Germline CDR1 GTSNPN, CDR2 SVGIG (reference sequence). The CDR3 has 15 amino acids. V lost 4 bases to trimming and J lost 0 bases; unmatched junction nucleotides: 5.

This clone qualifies as medium-sized. This sequence joins TRBV11-3 and TRBJ1-1; D may be TRBD1 (5 bases). CDR3 length: 14 residues. V shed 1 base and J shed 1 base, with 7 bases lying between them. Germline assignment: CDR1 SGHNT and CDR2 YENEEA. In DNA, the CDR3 is TGTGCCAGCAGCTTAGGACAGCCGAACACTGAAGCTTTCTTT. Its translation is CASSLGQPNTEAFF.

In its sample, this clone is hyperexpanded. The chain is built from TRBV9 and TRBJ1-3, with TRBD1 as a possible D gene (6 bases). The CDR3 length is 14 residues. In germline, CDR1 is SGDLS, CDR2 YYNGEE. Trimming removed 5 bases from V and 7 bases from J, with 16 bases in between. CDR3 sequence reads: CASRGSTGRNTIYF. The DNA of the CDR3 is TGTGCCAGCAGGGGGTCTACAGGGAGGAACACCATATATTTT.

J is TRBJ2-3 and V is TRBV6-8, with D maybe TRBD1 (6 bases). CDR3 length: 13 amino acids. V lost 7 bases, J lost 5 bases, and 13 bases lay in between. Germline CDR1 MNHGY, CDR2 SAAAGT. This chain's CDR3 is CASMVGARDTQYF. CDR3 sequence (DNA): TGTGCCAGCATGGTGGGGGCCAGAGATACGCAGTATTTT.

V gene TRBV9 combines with J gene TRBJ2-5; D ambiguous. V was clipped by 5 bases and J by 2 bases, with 13 bases between them. This CDR3 contains 14 residues. CDR1 and CDR2 from the germline V gene are SGDLS and YYNGEE. The CDR3 is CASSEHTLQETQYF. Here the CDR3 DNA reads TGTGCCAGCAGTGAACACACCTTACAAGAGACCCAGTACTTC.

The gene calls are TRBV9 and TRBJ2-5; 13 positions match TRBD2. Germline V lookup: CDR1 SGDLS, CDR2 YYNGEE. V shed 5 bases, J shed 3 bases, and the junction held 4 bases outside the gene matches. The CDR3 length is 15 residues. The CDR3 loop reads CASSWTSGRKETQYF. The DNA for the CDR3 is TGTGCCAGCAGTTGGACTAGCGGGAGAAAAGAGACCCAGTACTTC.

This clone occurred a few times. V is TRBV11-3 and J is TRBJ1-1; a weak D match, TRBD1 (5 bases). This CDR3 region has 14 residues. In germline, CDR1 is SGHNT, CDR2 YENEEA. The V and J ends lost 2 bases and 4 bases respectively, with 11 bases between them. CDR3 protein: CASSLRGAGTEAFF. CDR3 DNA sequence: TGTGCCAGCAGCTTAAGGGGAGCAGGCACTGAAGCTTTCTTT.

This clone is medium-sized. The V gene is TRBV6-8, the J gene TRBJ1-1; maybe TRBD1 (5 bases). Trimming cost V 5 bases and J 1 base, with 17 bases left between them. Germline-derived CDR1 and CDR2 are MNHGY and SAAAGT. The CDR3 has 16 residues. The CDR3 nucleotides read TGTGCCAGCAGTCCGCTACGGGGGGGAACGAACACTGAAGCTTTCTTT. It encodes CASSPLRGGTNTEAFF.

The CDR3, as DNA: TGTGCCTGGAGGACAGGGCACACCGGGGAGCTGTTTTTT. Its translation is CAWRTGHTGELFF. The J gene is TRBJ2-2, the V gene TRBV30, with TRBD1 matching over 7 bases. Germline V lookup: CDR1 GTSNPN, CDR2 SVGIG (reference sequence). V dropped 3 bases and J dropped 3; count of bases not matched to a gene: 1. The CDR3 extends over 13 amino acids.

There are a few counts of this clone. This chain joins TRBV9 and TRBJ1-2; the match to TRBD1 covers 7 bases. Trimming at V came to 0 bases and at J to 4 bases, leaving 6 bases not matched to a gene. From germline, CDR1 is SGDLS and CDR2 YYNGEE. CDR3 length: 15 residues. The CDR3 bases are TGTGCCAGCAGCGTAGCGGGAACAGGGGTCTATGGCTACACCTTC. It encodes CASSVAGTGVYGYTF.

This clone has more than one count but fewer than ten. The chain couples TRBV11-3 to TRBJ1-2; 9 bases line up with TRBD1. V lost 6 bases and J lost 6; bases outside the gene matches: 8. This CDR3 region has 14 residues. Germline CDR1 is SGHNT and CDR2 is YENEEA. CDR3 nucleotides: TGTGCCAGCAGTCATTACAGGGGGCGGCATGGCTACACCTTC. This codes for CASSHYRGRHGYTF.

The chain uses TRBV14 and TRBJ2-3; 9 nucleotides align to TRBD2. Germline CDR1 SGHDN, CDR2 FVKESK. The CDR3 has 18 residues. Trimming at V came to 4 bases and at J to 1 base, leaving 12 bases not matched to a gene. CDR3 DNA: TGTGCCAGCAGCCGGGAAGCGGTGGCGGGAGGGCGCACAGATACGCAGTATTTT. Translation gives CASSREAVAGGRTDTQYF. The variable domain in full, with the rest retrieved from reference TRBV14 and TRBJ2-3, is EAGVTQFPSHSVIEKGQTVTLRCDPISGHDNLYWYRRVMGKEIKFLLHFVKESKQDESGMPNNRFLAERTGGTYSTLKVQPAELEDSGVYFCASSREAVAGGRTDTQYFGPGTRLTVL.

This clone was detected a few times. The chain has TRBV28 and TRBJ1-1; the D is unclear. Germline CDR1 is MDHEN and CDR2 is SYDVKM. This CDR3 spans 12 amino acids. Deletions cut 2 bases from V and 1 base from J, with 2 bases between. The CDR3 here is CASSLQNTEAFF. CDR3 coding DNA: TGTGCCAGCAGTTTACAGAACACTGAAGCTTTCTTT.

The chain joins TRBV15 to TRBJ2-3; 8 bases align to TRBD2. With V trimmed by 3 bases and J by 1 base, 0 bases remained unmatched. The CDR3 has 14 amino acids. Germline values: CDR1 LNHNV, CDR2 YYDKDF (reference sequence). The CDR3: CATSSGGGTDTQYF. The CDR3 bases are TGTGCCACCAGCAGCGGGGGGGGCACAGATACGCAGTATTTT.

The chain employs TRBV29-1 and TRBJ2-1; TRBD2 might be the D (5 bases). Trimming shortened V by 4 bases and J by 4 bases, and 8 bases separated the two germline ends. CDR3 length equals 12 residues. The germline CDR1 and CDR2 sequences are SQVTM and ANQGSEA. The CDR3 bases are TGCAGCGTTGCTAGCTCTTACAATGAGCAGTTCTTC. This translates into CSVASSYNEQFF.

The chain recombines TRBV30 with TRBJ2-5; no clear D gene. The germline CDR1 and CDR2 sequences are GTSNPN and SVGIG (reference sequence). V dropped 5 bases and J dropped 5 bases, with 9 bases sitting between them. The CDR3 runs 11 residues. CDR3 sequence: CAWGVRETQYF. CDR3 nucleotides: TGTGCCTGGGGGGTCAGGGAGACCCAGTACTTC.

This clone has more than one count but fewer than ten. This chain connects TRBV6-1 to TRBJ1-4, with D maybe TRBD1 (6 bases). Per the germline V gene, CDR1 is MNHNS and CDR2 is SASEGT. The V end lost 1 base, the J end lost 5 bases, and 8 bases lay between the germline ends. The CDR3 extends over 14 amino acids. The CDR3 sequence is CASSEGTANEKLFF. For the CDR3, the DNA is TGTGCCAGCAGTGAAGGGACAGCAAATGAAAAACTGTTTTTT.

This clone was picked up one time. The chain joins TRBV18 to TRBJ1-5; no clear D. This CDR3 has 16 amino acids. V lost 2 bases and J 0 bases, leaving 11 bases between the germline ends. From germline, CDR1 is KGHSH and CDR2 LQKENI. This chain's CDR3 is CASSPDRPDSNQPQHF. DNA for the CDR3: TGTGCCAGCTCACCAGATAGGCCAGATAGCAATCAGCCCCAGCATTTT.

The genes are TRBV9 and TRBJ1-3; D gene ambiguous. This CDR3 contains 12 residues. V was trimmed by 5 bases and J by 0 bases, leaving 3 bases between them. The germline CDR1 and CDR2 sequences are SGDLS and YYNGEE. CDR3 nucleotides: TGTGCCAGCAGTTACTCTGGAAACACCATATATTTT. Translating gives CASSYSGNTIYF.

The chain links TRBV19 to TRBJ1-5; 9 nucleotides match TRBD1. Germline CDR1 is LNHDA and CDR2 is SQIVND (reference sequence). This CDR3 has 17 amino acids. V gave up 5 bases and J gave up 4 bases; unmatched junction bases: 12. The CDR3 loop is CASSSSRGQGGNQPQHF. CDR3 DNA sequence: TGTGCCAGTAGTTCTTCAAGGGGACAGGGCGGAAATCAGCCCCAGCATTTT.

This clone occurred a few times. The chain is built from TRBV19 and TRBJ2-1; no clear D. Trimming stripped 6 bases from V and 7 bases from J, with 16 bases between. This CDR3 is built from 14 residues. From germline, CDR1 is LNHDA and CDR2 SQIVND (reference sequence). DNA for the CDR3: TGTGCCAGTAGCCGGTCTAGGGATCTTAATGAGCAGTTCTTC. Translation: CASSRSRDLNEQFF.

The chain is built from TRBV5-1 and TRBJ1-1, with D possibly being TRBD1 (5 bases). Germline V gives CDR1 SGHRS, CDR2 YFSETQ. This CDR3 region has 15 residues. Trimming took off 4 bases at V and 3 bases at J, with 16 bases between the two ends. The CDR3 nucleotides read TGCGCCAGCAGCCCAGGTGGGGGGACTGACACTGAAGCTTTCTTT. Amino acids: CASSPGGGTDTEAFF.

This chain connects TRBV5-1 to TRBJ1-1; possibly TRBD1 for D (6 bases). Looked up from germline, CDR1 is SGHRS and CDR2 is YFSETQ. The CDR3 has 14 amino acids. V lost 0 bases and J 5 bases, leaving 11 bases between the germline ends. The CDR3 spells CASSLVGGATEAFF. The CDR3 nucleotides read TGCGCCAGCAGCTTGGTAGGGGGGGCAACTGAAGCTTTCTTT.

The chain carries TRBV19 and TRBJ2-4; TRBD2 aligns across 8 bases. With V trimmed by 7 bases and J by 3 bases, 8 bases remained unmatched. CDR3 length: 15 residues. Per germline, CDR1 LNHDA and CDR2 SQIVND (reference sequence). The chain's CDR3 is CASTDPGGVKNIQYF. In DNA, the CDR3 is TGTGCCAGTACGGATCCCGGGGGGGTCAAAAACATTCAGTACTTC. Drawing the rest from reference TRBV19 and TRBJ2-4, the complete variable domain is DGGITQSPKYLFRKEGQNVTLSCEQNLNHDAMYWYRQDPGQGLRLIYYSQIVNDFQKGDIAEGYSVSREKKESFPLTVTSAQKNPTAFYLCASTDPGGVKNIQYFGAGTRLSVL.

The V gene is TRBV6-8, the J gene TRBJ1-2; TRBD1 agrees at 10 bases. The CDR3 has 17 amino acids. Germline V gives CDR1 MNHGY, CDR2 SAAAGT. Losses at the gene ends were 4 bases for V and 4 bases for J; bases not matched to a gene: 12. The CDR3 bases are TGTGCCAGCAGTTCCGACAGGGGGCAATCCGGTGTCTATGGCTACACCTTC. Encoded protein: CASSSDRGQSGVYGYTF.